What follows describes a single T cell receptor beta chain. The data originate from a study of blood T cell repertoires in COVID-19. Study details: Whether acute or convalescent, the COVID-19 samples came from the United States, Italy and Spain.

Sequenced by immunoSEQ multiplex PCR; TCRdb stores in-frame clones only, minus some. This table holds tens of thousands of clones, around 90% found once. V lost 6 bases and J 3 bases, leaving 7 bases between the germline ends. The CDR3 length is 12 residues. The germline gives CDR1 LNHDA, CDR2 SQIVND (reference sequence). Sequencing input: peripheral blood. The rearrangement joins TRBV19 to TRBJ2-3, with D possibly TRBD2 on 6 matching bases. This receptor was identified in a woman aged 50 to 60 with active or convalescent COVID-19. CDR3 loop: CASRGGTDTQYF. DNA for the CDR3: TGTGCCAGTAGGGGGGGAACAGATACGCAGTATTTT.